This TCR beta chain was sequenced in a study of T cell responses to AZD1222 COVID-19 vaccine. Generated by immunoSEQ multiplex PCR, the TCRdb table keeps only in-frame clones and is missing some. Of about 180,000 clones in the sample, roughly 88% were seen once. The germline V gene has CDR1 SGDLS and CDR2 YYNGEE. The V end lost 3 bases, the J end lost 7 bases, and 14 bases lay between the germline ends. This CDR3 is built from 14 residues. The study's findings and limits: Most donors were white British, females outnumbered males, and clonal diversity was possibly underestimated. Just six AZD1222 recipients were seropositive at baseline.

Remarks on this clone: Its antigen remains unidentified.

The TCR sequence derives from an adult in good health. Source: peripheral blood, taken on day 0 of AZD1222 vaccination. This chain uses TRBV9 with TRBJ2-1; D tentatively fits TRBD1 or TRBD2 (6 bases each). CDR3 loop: CASSGGAVGNEQFF. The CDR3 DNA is TGTGCCAGCAGCGGGGGGGCCGTGGGGAATGAGCAGTTCTTC.